This T cell receptor (beta chain) was captured by sequencing in a study of blood T cell repertoires in COVID-19. Turning to the study itself: Sites in the United States, Italy and Spain provided acute and convalescent COVID-19 samples.

Libraries were prepared by immunoSEQ multiplex PCR; TCRdb keeps only in-frame clonotypes and omits some of them. The sample records 95,000 to 150,000 clones, 78% being singletons. Germline V gene data show CDR1 as SGHVS and CDR2 as FQNEAQ. The CDR3 runs to 16 residues. J lost 1 base, V lost 4 bases, and 10 bases had no gene match. Sequenced: peripheral blood. This chain connects TRBV7-8 to TRBJ2-7, with TRBD2 identical over 7 bases. The sequence derives from a man between 65 and 79 years old with acute or convalescent COVID-19. The CDR3 DNA reads TGTGCCAGCAGCTCAAGCGGGACCACTTTATCCTACGAGCAGTACTTC. Protein sequence: CASSSSGTTLSYEQYF.